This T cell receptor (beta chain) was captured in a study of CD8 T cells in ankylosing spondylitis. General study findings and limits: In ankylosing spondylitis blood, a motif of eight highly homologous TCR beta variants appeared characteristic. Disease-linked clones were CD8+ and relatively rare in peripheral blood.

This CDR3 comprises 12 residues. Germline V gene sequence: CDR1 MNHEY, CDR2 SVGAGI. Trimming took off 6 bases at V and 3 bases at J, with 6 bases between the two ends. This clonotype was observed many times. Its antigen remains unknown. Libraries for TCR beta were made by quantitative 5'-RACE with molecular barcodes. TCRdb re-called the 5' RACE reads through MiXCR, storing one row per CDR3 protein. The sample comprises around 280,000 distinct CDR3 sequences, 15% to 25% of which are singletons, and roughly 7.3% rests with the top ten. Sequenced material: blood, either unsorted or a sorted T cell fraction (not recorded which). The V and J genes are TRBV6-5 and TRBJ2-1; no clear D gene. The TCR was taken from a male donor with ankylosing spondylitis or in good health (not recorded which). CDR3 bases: TGTGCCAGCAGCAGCTACTACAATGAGCAGTTCTTC. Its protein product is CASSSYYNEQFF.